Listed below are T cell receptor beta chains from one sample, sequenced in a study of cytomegalovirus exposure and HLA in healthy donors. This table comes from immunoSEQ multiplex PCR, and its TCRdb copy is limited to in-frame clones, with some not included. The table records roughly 290,000 clones, 75% to 85% of them present only once. What was sequenced was PBMCs. These receptors all stem from a girl aged 2-10 years in good health and CMV-seronegative. The CDR3 runs from the conserved cysteine through the conserved F or W. D genes are given only for firm matches. Size is omitted from some rows. Given values are once, few, many or a class for expanded clones.

d_call,clone_size,j_call,v_call,cdr3_aa,cdr3_nt
TRBD1,.,TRBJ1-5,TRBV6-1,CASSGQGANQPQHF,TGTGCCAGCAGTGGGCAGGGGGCTAATCAGCCCCAGCATTTT
.,.,TRBJ2-5,TRBV25-1,CASSDRAQYF,TGTGCCAGCAGTGACAGGGCCCAGTACTTC
.,.,TRBJ2-7,TRBV5-1,CASSLVDQALSPYEQYF,TGCGCCAGCAGCTTGGTGGATCAAGCGCTAAGTCCCTACGAGCAGTACTTC
.,.,TRBJ2-6,TRBV5-1,CASGLGKTSGANVLTF,TGCGCCAGCGGACTCGGAAAAACCTCTGGGGCCAACGTCCTGACTTTC
.,few,TRBJ2-1,TRBV30,CAWNQDRYNEQFF,TGTGCCTGGAATCAAGATAGATACAATGAGCAGTTCTTC
.,.,TRBJ1-1,TRBV6-5,CASSYGPETEAFF,TGTGCCAGCAGTTACGGCCCGGAGACTGAAGCTTTCTTT
TRBD1,.,TRBJ2-7,TRBV9,CASSRQGSSYEQYF,TGTGCCAGCAGCCGACAGGGGTCGTCCTACGAGCAGTACTTC
.,.,TRBJ2-3,TRBV28,CASRAGFTDTQYF,TGTGCCAGCAGAGCTGGTTTCACAGATACGCAGTATTTT
.,.,TRBJ1-2,TRBV27,CASSFGGSGLDGYTF,TGTGCCAGCAGTTTCGGGGGAAGCGGGCTAGATGGCTACACCTTC
TRBD1,few,TRBJ2-1,TRBV10-3,CAISGTGGITYNEQFF,TGTGCCATCAGTGGCACAGGGGGGATTACTTACAATGAGCAGTTCTTC
.,.,TRBJ2-2,TRBV5-4,CASSPGHSGTGELFF,TGTGCCAGCAGCCCGGGACACAGTGGGACCGGGGAGCTGTTTTTT
.,.,TRBJ2-5,TRBV7-9,CASSLISSVQETQYF,TGTGCCAGCAGCTTGATCTCTAGCGTTCAAGAGACCCAGTACTTC
TRBD2,once,TRBJ2-1,TRBV5-1,CASSLSSGVHEQFF,TGCGCCAGCAGCCTCTCTAGCGGGGTCCATGAGCAGTTCTTC
.,.,TRBJ1-1,TRBV7-3,CASSTTGIDTEAFF,TGTGCCAGCAGCACAACAGGAATCGACACTGAAGCTTTCTTT
.,.,TRBJ2-1,TRBV19,CASSWRDGYNEQFF,TGTGCCAGTAGTTGGCGGGACGGTTACAATGAGCAGTTCTTC
.,.,TRBJ1-1,TRBV4-1,CASSQDRGSTEAFF,TGCGCCAGCAGCCAAGATAGGGGCAGCACTGAAGCTTTCTTT
.,.,TRBJ2-5,TRBV28,CASSPARGYQETQYF,TGTGCCAGCAGTCCTGCCAGGGGCTATCAAGAGACCCAGTACTTC
.,.,TRBJ1-2,TRBV27,CASSDIGTTHGYTF,TGTGCCAGCAGCGACATAGGGACAACCCATGGCTACACCTTC
TRBD2,.,TRBJ2-1,TRBV9,CASSEGTSGGSYNEQFF,TGTGCCAGCAGCGAGGGGACTAGCGGAGGCTCCTACAATGAGCAGTTCTTC
.,.,TRBJ1-5,TRBV7-2,CASSSQGWNQPQHF,TGTGCCAGCAGCTCTCAGGGGTGGAATCAGCCCCAGCATTTT
TRBD2,.,TRBJ2-7,TRBV14,CASSQPGLGYEQYF,TGTGCCAGCAGCCAACCGGGACTAGGCTACGAGCAGTACTTC
.,few,TRBJ2-5,TRBV2,CASSVLTIPLETQYF,TGTGCCAGCAGTGTACTCACGATCCCCCTGGAGACCCAGTACTTC
.,once,TRBJ1-5,TRBV28,CASSVTRQPQHF,TGTGCCAGCAGCGTAACTCGTCAGCCCCAGCATTTT
.,.,TRBJ1-3,TRBV30,CAWSVGRAGNTIYF,TGTGCCTGGAGTGTCGGCAGGGCTGGAAACACCATATATTTT
.,once,TRBJ2-3,TRBV2,CASSEGGYTDTQYF,TGTGCCAGCAGTGAAGGCGGCTACACAGATACGCAGTATTTT
TRBD1,once,TRBJ1-2,TRBV2,CASSEGQGAYGYTF,TGTGCCAGCAGTGAGGGACAGGGTGCCTATGGCTACACCTTC
.,.,TRBJ2-1,TRBV7-2,CASSLISLGDEQFF,TGTGCCAGCAGCTTGATCTCCCTCGGGGATGAGCAGTTCTTC
TRBD1,.,TRBJ1-2,TRBV28,CASSFQGAQGYTF,TGTGCCAGCAGTTTTCAGGGGGCGCAAGGCTACACCTTC
.,.,TRBJ1-3,TRBV4-1,CASSPYAPGRQTGNTIYF,TGCGCCAGCAGCCCGTACGCCCCAGGTAGACAAACTGGAAACACCATATATTTT
TRBD1,.,TRBJ1-3,TRBV5-4,CASSLDYVGQGDTIYF,TGTGCCAGCAGCTTGGACTATGTGGGACAGGGAGACACCATATATTTT
TRBD2,once,TRBJ2-1,TRBV27,CASSWSRGLAGGPGQQFF,TGTGCCAGCAGTTGGTCGAGGGGGCTAGCGGGGGGGCCAGGTCAGCAGTTCTTC
TRBD2,.,TRBJ2-1,TRBV2,CASRGRTSGRVTSYNEQFF,TGTGCCAGCCGTGGCCGGACTAGCGGGAGGGTAACATCCTACAATGAGCAGTTCTTC
TRBD2,.,TRBJ2-7,TRBV14,CASSALAGGYEQYF,TGTGCCAGCAGCGCACTAGCGGGAGGGTACGAGCAGTACTTC
.,.,TRBJ1-2,TRBV12-5,CASGFQGHGYTF,TGTGCTAGTGGTTTCCAGGGCCATGGCTACACCTTC
.,.,TRBJ2-7,TRBV4-2,CASSQLGSKGTISYEQYF,TGTGCCAGCAGCCAACTTGGGAGCAAAGGGACAATTTCCTACGAGCAGTACTTC
.,.,TRBJ1-2,TRBV2,CAGWSEDANYGYTF,TGTGCCGGCTGGTCGGAGGACGCTAACTATGGCTACACCTTC
.,few,TRBJ1-6,TRBV19,CASRTQAYNSPLHF,TGTGCCAGCCGGACACAGGCCTATAATTCACCCCTCCACTTT
TRBD1,.,TRBJ2-7,TRBV14,CASSQDLRGHLSEQYF,TGTGCCAGCAGCCAAGATCTCAGGGGGCATTTGAGCGAGCAGTACTTC
TRBD1,.,TRBJ2-2,TRBV28,CASRTGVLNTGELFF,TGTGCCAGCAGGACAGGGGTTCTTAACACCGGGGAGCTGTTTTTT
TRBD1,.,TRBJ1-5,TRBV28,CASSLERDRIVQPQHF,TGTGCCAGCAGTTTGGAACGGGACAGGATTGTCCAGCCCCAGCATTTT